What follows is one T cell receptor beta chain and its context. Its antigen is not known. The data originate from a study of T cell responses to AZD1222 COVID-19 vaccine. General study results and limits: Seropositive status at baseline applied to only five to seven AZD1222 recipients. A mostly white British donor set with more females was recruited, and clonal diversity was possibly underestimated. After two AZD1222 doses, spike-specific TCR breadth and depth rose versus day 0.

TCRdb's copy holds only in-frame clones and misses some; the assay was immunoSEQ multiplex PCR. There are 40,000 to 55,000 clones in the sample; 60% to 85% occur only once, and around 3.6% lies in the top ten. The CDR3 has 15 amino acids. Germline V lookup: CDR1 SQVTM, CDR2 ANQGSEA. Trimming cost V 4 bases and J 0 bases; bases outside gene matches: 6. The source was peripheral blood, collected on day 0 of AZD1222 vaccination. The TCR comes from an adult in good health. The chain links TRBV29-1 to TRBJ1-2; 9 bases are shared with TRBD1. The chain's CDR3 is CSVGRTGAANYGYTF. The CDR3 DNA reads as TGCAGCGTTGGACGGACAGGGGCTGCTAACTATGGCTACACCTTC.